The source of this TCR beta chain is a study of CD8 T cells in ankylosing spondylitis. Study conclusions and caveats: Ankylosing spondylitis blood seemed to carry a telltale TCR beta motif made of seven or eight highly homologous variants.

Molecular-barcoded quantitative 5'-RACE produced these TCR beta libraries. One entry per CDR3 protein results from TCRdb running MiXCR on the 5' RACE reads. Of 220,000 or so distinct CDR3 sequences listed, around 16% are singletons. The CDR3 sequence is 13 residues long. The germline V gene has CDR1 SGHTA and CDR2 FQGNSA. Deletions cut 3 bases from V and 3 bases from J, with 8 bases between. Details on this clonotype: Its antigen is currently unknown.

The chain has TRBV7-2 and TRBJ2-5; D gene uncertain. Sequencing input: blood, either unsorted or a sorted T cell fraction (not recorded which). The TCR originated in a male donor with ankylosing spondylitis. The CDR3 is CASSFTAEETQYF. In nucleotides, the CDR3 is TGTGCCAGCAGCTTCACAGCAGAAGAGACCCAGTACTTC. Using reference TRBV7-2 and TRBJ2-5 for the parts outside the CDR3, the full variable domain is GAGVSQSPSNKVTEKGKDVELRCDPISGHTALYWYRQSLGQGLEFLIYFQGNSAPDKSGLPSDRFSAERTGGSVSTLTIQRTQQEDSAVYLCASSFTAEETQYFGPGTRLLVL.